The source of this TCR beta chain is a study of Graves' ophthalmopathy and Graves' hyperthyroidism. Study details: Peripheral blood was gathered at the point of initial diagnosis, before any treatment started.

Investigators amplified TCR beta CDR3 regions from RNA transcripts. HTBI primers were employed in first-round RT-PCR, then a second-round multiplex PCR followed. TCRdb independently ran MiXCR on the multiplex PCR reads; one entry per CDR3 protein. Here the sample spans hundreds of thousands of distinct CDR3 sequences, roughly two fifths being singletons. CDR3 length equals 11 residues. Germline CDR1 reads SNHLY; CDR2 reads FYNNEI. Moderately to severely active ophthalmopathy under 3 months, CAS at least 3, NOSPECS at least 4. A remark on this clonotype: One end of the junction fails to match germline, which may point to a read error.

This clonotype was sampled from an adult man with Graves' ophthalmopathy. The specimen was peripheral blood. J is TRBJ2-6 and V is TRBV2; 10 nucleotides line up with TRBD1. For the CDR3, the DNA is TGTGCCAGCATGTGGGACAGGGGTTTGGCTTTC. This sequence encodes CASMWDRGLAF.